A selection of T cell receptor beta chains follows, all from one sample in a study of PD-1 blockade in classical Hodgkin lymphoma. TCRdb keeps only in-frame clones here, not all; method: immunoSEQ multiplex PCR. The data show tens of thousands of clones, more than 75% seen once. Source: peripheral blood mononuclear cells (PBMCs), taken at baseline. The receptors were sampled from a human donor with classical Hodgkin lymphoma. Both conserved end residues are part of each CDR3. D genes are given only for firm matches. Some rows mark clone size as missing; the rest say once, few, many or name a class of expanded clone.

J	size	V	D	CDR3	DNA
TRBJ2-1	-	TRBV7-9	TRBD2	CASSSGLAGGIGEQFF	TGTGCCAGCAGCTCCGGACTAGCGGGGGGAATTGGCGAGCAGTTCTTC
TRBJ2-1	-	TRBV10-3	TRBD2	CAISERTSGGIEQFF	TGTGCCATCAGTGAGCGGACTAGCGGGGGAATTGAGCAGTTCTTC
TRBJ2-3	-	TRBV28	TRBD2	CASSGGGVADTQYF	TGTGCCAGCTCAGGCGGGGGAGTCGCAGATACGCAGTATTTT
TRBJ2-3	-	TRBV7-6	-	CASSLSPLALSTDTQYF	TGTGCCAGCAGCTTATCTCCCCTAGCTCTCAGCACAGATACGCAGTATTTT
TRBJ2-1	few	TRBV5-1	TRBD2	CASARAGGGYNEQFF	TGCGCCAGCGCCAGAGCGGGAGGGGGTTACAATGAGCAGTTCTTC
TRBJ2-1	-	TRBV28	TRBD2	CASSLILASGSTDEQFF	TGTGCCAGCAGTTTAATTCTCGCTAGCGGGAGTACCGATGAGCAGTTCTTC
TRBJ2-7	-	TRBV18	TRBD2	CASSPPFGLAGAIPYEQYF	TGTGCCAGCTCACCACCGTTCGGACTAGCGGGGGCCATTCCCTACGAGCAGTACTTC
TRBJ2-2	-	TRBV7-9	-	CASRTGANTGELFF	TGTGCCAGCAGGACCGGGGCGAACACCGGGGAGCTGTTTTTT
TRBJ1-5	-	TRBV7-9	TRBD1	CASSNTEARGAGQPQHF	TGTGCCAGCAGCAATACCGAGGCCAGGGGGGCGGGTCAGCCCCAGCATTTT
TRBJ2-3	-	TRBV7-2	TRBD1	CASSLDRGLPDTQYF	TGTGCCAGCAGCTTGGACAGGGGGCTGCCAGATACGCAGTATTTT
TRBJ1-1	-	TRBV10-3	-	CAIGAVNTEAFF	TGTGCCATCGGCGCAGTGAACACTGAAGCTTTCTTT
TRBJ2-3	once	TRBV6-6	TRBD2	CASGASGHMGQYF	TGTGCCAGCGGCGCTAGCGGGCACATGGGGCAGTATTTT
TRBJ2-7	-	TRBV5-4	TRBD1	CASSLVGQGSYEQYF	TGTGCCAGCAGCCTAGTAGGACAGGGCAGCTACGAGCAGTACTTC
TRBJ2-7	-	TRBV11-2	-	CASSVRASYEQYF	TGTGCCAGCAGCGTCAGGGCGTCCTACGAGCAGTACTTC
TRBJ2-1	-	TRBV9	TRBD2	CASSGTSGRVSNEQFF	TGTGCCAGCAGCGGAACTAGCGGGAGGGTATCCAATGAGCAGTTCTTC
TRBJ2-1	-	TRBV18	TRBD2	CASSKSGGAIYEQFF	TGTGCCAGCTCAAAGAGCGGGGGGGCTATCTATGAGCAGTTCTTC